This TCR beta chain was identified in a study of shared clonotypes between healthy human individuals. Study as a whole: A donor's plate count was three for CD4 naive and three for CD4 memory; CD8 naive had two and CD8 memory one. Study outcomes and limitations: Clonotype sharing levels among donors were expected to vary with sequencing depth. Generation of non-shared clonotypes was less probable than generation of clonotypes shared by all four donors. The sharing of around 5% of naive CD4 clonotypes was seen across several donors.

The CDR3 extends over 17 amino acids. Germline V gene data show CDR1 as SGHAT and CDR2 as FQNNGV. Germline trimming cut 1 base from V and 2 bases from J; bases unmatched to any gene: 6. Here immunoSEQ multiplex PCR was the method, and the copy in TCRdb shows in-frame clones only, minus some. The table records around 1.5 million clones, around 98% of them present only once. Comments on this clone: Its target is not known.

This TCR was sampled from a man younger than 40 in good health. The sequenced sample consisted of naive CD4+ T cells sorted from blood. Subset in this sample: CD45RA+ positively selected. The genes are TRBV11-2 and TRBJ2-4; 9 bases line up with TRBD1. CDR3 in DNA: TGTGCCAGCAGCTTAGTAGGGACAGGGCGTCCCAAAAACATTCAGTACTTC. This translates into CASSLVGTGRPKNIQYF. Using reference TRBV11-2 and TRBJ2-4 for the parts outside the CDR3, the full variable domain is EAGVAQSPRYKIIEKRQSVAFWCNPISGHATLYWYQQILGQGPKLLIQFQNNGVVDDSQLPKDRFSAERLKGVDSTLKIQPAKLEDSAVYLCASSLVGTGRPKNIQYFGAGTRLSVL.